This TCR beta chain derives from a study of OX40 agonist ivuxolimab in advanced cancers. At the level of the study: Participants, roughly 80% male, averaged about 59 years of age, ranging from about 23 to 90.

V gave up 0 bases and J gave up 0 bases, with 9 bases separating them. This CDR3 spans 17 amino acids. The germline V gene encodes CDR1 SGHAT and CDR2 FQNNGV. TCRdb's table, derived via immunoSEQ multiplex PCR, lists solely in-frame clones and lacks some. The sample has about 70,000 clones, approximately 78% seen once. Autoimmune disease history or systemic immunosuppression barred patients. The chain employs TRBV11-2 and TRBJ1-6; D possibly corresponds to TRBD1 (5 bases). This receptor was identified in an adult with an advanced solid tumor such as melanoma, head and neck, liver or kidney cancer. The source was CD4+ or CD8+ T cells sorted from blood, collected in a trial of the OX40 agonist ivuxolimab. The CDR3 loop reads CASSLEQGSSYNSPLHF. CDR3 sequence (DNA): TGTGCCAGCAGCTTAGAGCAGGGAAGCTCCTATAATTCACCCCTCCACTTT. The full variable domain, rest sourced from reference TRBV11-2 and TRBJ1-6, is EAGVAQSPRYKIIEKRQSVAFWCNPISGHATLYWYQQILGQGPKLLIQFQNNGVVDDSQLPKDRFSAERLKGVDSTLKIQPAKLEDSAVYLCASSLEQGSSYNSPLHFGNGTRLTVT.